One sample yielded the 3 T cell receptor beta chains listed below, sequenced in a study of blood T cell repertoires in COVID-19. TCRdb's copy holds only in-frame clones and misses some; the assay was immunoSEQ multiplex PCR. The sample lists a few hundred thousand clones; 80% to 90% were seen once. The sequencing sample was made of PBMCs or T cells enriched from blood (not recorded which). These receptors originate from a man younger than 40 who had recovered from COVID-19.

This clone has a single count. The CDR3 protein is CASSLGPRSNYEQYF. CDR3 nucleotide sequence: TGTGCCAGCAGCTTAGGTCCGAGATCCAATTACGAGCAGTACTTC. This chain uses TRBV7-9 with TRBJ2-7, with no clear D. The germline V and J ends were trimmed by 1 base and 4 bases, with 14 bases remaining between them. The CDR3 covers 15 residues. The germline CDR1 and CDR2 sequences are SEHNR and FQNEAQ (reference sequence).

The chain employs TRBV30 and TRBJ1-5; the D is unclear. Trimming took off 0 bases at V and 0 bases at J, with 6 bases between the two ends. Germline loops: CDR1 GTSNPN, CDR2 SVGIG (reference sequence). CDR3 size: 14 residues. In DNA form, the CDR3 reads TGTGCCTGGAGTGTACAGATTAGCAATCAGCCCCAGCATTTT. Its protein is CAWSVQISNQPQHF.

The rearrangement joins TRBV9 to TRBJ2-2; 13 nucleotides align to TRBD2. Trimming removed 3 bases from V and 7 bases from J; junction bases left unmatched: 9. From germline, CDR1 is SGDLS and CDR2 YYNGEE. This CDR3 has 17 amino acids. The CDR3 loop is CASSATTSGRYGGELFF. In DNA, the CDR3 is TGTGCCAGCAGCGCCACGACTAGCGGGAGGTATGGCGGGGAGCTGTTTTTT.